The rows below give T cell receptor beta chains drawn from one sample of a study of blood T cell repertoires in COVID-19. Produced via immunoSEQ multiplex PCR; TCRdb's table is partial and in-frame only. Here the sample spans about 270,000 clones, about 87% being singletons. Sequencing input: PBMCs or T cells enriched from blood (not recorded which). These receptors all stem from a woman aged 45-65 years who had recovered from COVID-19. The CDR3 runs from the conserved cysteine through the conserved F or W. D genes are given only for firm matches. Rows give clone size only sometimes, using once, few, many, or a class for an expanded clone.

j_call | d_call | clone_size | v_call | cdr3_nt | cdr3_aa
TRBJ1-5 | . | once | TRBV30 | TGTGCCTGGAGTGTCGCAGGGAAGGGCAATCAGCCCCAGCATTTT | CAWSVAGKGNQPQHF
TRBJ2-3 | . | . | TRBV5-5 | TGTGCCAGCAGCTTTCAACGGGGGGATACGCAGTATTTT | CASSFQRGDTQYF
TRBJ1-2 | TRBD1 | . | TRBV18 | TGTGCCAGCTCACTCGGACAGGGGACTCTTCTTGGCTACACCTTC | CASSLGQGTLLGYTF
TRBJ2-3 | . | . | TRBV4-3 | TGCGCCAGCAGCCAAGATAGAAATACGCAGTATTTT | CASSQDRNTQYF
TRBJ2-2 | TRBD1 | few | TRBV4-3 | TGCGCCAGCAGCCTCGGGACAGGGGGCGATAGCGGGGAGCTGTTTTTT | CASSLGTGGDSGELFF
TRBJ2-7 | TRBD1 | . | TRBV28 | TGTGCCAGCAGTTTATCGGGGACAGGGACCTACGAGCAGTACTTC | CASSLSGTGTYEQYF
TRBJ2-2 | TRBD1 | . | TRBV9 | TGTGCCAGCAGCCCCCGGACAGGGCTGAACACCGGGGAGCTGTTTTTT | CASSPRTGLNTGELFF
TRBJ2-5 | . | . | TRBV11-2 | TGTGCCAGCAGCTTGGCGCGGGAAGAGACCCAGTACTTC | CASSLAREETQYF
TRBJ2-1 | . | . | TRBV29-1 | TGCAGCTTCCCCCGACTATACAATGAGCAGTTCTTC | CSFPRLYNEQFF
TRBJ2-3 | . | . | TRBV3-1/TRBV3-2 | TGTGCCAGCAGCCAGAGGGCCTCAAGCACAGATACGCAGTATTTT | CASSQRASSTDTQYF
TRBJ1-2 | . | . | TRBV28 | TGTGCCAGCAGTATGACGGGAGAGGGGAACTATGGCTACACCTTC | CASSMTGEGNYGYTF
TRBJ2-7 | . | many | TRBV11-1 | TGTGCCAGCAGCTTAGGACAGAACTACGAGCAGTACTTC | CASSLGQNYEQYF
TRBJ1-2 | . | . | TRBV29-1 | TGCAGCGTTGAAAGGAGAATAAACTATGGCTACACCTTC | CSVERRINYGYTF
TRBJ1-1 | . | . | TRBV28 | TGTGCCAGCTCCCGGGGGGGTTTATTTGAAGCTTTCTTT | CASSRGGLFEAFF
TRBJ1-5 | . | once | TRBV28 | TGTGCCAGCAGTTTAATCCAGAGGGGCAATCAGCCCCAGCATTTT | CASSLIQRGNQPQHF
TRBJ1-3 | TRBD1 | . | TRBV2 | TGTGCCAGCAGCCCATGGGGACAGGGGGCTGGAAACACCATATATTTT | CASSPWGQGAGNTIYF
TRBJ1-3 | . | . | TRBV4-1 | TGCGCCAGCAGCCAAGGGCATACCTCTGGAAACACCATATATTTT | CASSQGHTSGNTIYF
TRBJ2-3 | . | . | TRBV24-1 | TGTGCCACCAGTGATGGAAGACAGGCTAACACAGATACGCAGTATTTT | CATSDGRQANTDTQYF
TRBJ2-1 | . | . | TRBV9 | TGTGCCAGCAGCGTAGACACCGGGAGAATCTACAATGAGCAGTTCTTC | CASSVDTGRIYNEQFF
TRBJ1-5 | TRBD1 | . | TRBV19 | TGTGCCAGTAGATTATGGCCGGGACAGGGGCATCAGCCCCAGCATTTT | CASRLWPGQGHQPQHF
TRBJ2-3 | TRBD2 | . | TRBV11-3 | TGTGCCAGCAGCCCAAGGACTAGCGGGAATCTAGATACGCAGTATTTT | CASSPRTSGNLDTQYF
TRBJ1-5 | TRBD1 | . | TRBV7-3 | TGTGCCAGCAGCCTACAGGGGAATCAGCCCCAGCATTTT | CASSLQGNQPQHF
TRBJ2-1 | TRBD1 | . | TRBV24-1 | TGTGCCACCAGTGATCCGCGGACGTCCGGGACAGGGGTATACAATGAGCAGTTCTTC | CATSDPRTSGTGVYNEQFF
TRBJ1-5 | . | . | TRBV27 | TGTGCCAGCAGTTACTTGGCAGGGACTAATCAGCCCCAGCATTTT | CASSYLAGTNQPQHF
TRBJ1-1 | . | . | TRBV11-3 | TGTGCCAGCAGCTACTCTGAAGCGTCTGAAGCTTTCTTT | CASSYSEASEAFF
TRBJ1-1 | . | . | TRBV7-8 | TGTGCCAGCAGCTACCAGCGGGGTTTGATAGACACTGAAGCTTTCTTT | CASSYQRGLIDTEAFF